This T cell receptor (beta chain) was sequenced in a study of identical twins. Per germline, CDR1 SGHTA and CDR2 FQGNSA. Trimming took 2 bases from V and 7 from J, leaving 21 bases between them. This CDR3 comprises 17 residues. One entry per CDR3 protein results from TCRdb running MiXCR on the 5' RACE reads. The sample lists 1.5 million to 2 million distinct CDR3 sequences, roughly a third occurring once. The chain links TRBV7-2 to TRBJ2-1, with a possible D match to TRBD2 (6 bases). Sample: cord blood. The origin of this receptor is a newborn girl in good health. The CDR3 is CASSLSLGQRSGNEQFF. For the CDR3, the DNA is TGTGCCAGCAGCTTATCATTGGGGCAGCGGAGCGGGAATGAGCAGTTCTTC.